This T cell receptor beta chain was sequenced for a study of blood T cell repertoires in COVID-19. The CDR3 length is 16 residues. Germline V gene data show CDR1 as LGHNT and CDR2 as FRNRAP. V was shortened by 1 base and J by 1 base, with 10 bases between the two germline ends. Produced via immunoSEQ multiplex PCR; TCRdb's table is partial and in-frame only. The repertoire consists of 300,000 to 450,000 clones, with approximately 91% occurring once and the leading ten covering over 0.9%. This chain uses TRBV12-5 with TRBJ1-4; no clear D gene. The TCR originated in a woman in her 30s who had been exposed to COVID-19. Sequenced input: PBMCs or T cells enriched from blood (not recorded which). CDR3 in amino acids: CASGLGDGRTNEKLFF. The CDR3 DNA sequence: TGTGCTAGTGGTTTGGGAGATGGGCGAACTAATGAAAAACTGTTTTTT.